This TCR beta chain appears in the sequencing data of a study of OX40 agonist ivuxolimab in advanced cancers. Study context: Participants averaged 60 years of age (range about 23 to 80) and were roughly 83% male.

Remarks on this clone: The junction differs from germline at one of its ends, possibly a read error.

Exclusion applied to patients with autoimmune disease history or systemic immunosuppression. The CDR3 covers 14 residues. In germline, CDR1 is SGHNT, CDR2 YYREEE (reference sequence). The method was immunoSEQ multiplex PCR; TCRdb's version includes in-frame clones alone and lacks a portion of them. The table records about 77,000 clones, 89% of them present only once. The V gene is TRBV5-4, the J gene TRBJ2-7; 7 nucleotides agree with TRBD2. This receptor was obtained from an adult with an advanced solid tumor such as melanoma, head and neck, liver or kidney cancer. The material sequenced was CD4+ or CD8+ T cells sorted from blood, taken in a trial of the OX40 agonist ivuxolimab. CDR3 nucleotides: TGTGCCAGCAGCTTGGACGGGACGCCCGTCCGGGGGGTCTTC. Protein: CASSLDGTPVRGVF. Full variable domain (outside the CDR3, taken from reference TRBV5-4 and TRBJ2-7): ETGVTQSPTHLIKTRGQQVTLRCSSQSGHNTVSWYQQALGQGPQFIFQYYREEENGRGNFPPRFSGLQFPNYSSELNVNALELDDSALYLCASSLDGTPVRGVFGPGTRLTVT.